This TCR beta chain appears in the sequencing data of a study of T cells in localized non-small cell lung cancer. Study conclusions and caveats: The appearance of a median approximately 57 of the top 100 tumor clones was seen in adjacent lung. Uninvolved neighboring lung showed the greatest T cell clonality, exceeding tumor. The tumor had only one region sequenced, so heterogeneity remains possible. Patients showing higher blood T cell density tended to see longer overall survival.

Sequenced by immunoSEQ multiplex PCR; TCRdb stores in-frame clones only, minus some. The sample yields about 40,000 clones, more than 85% seen once. This clone was seen once. As yet, its antigen is unknown. The V end lost 2 bases, the J end lost 4 bases, and 7 bases lay between the germline ends. Germline CDR1 is MNHNS and CDR2 is SASEGT. This CDR3 is built from 13 residues. The chain is built from TRBV6-1 and TRBJ2-3; tentative D call: TRBD2 (5 bases). The receptor's source is a man between 18 and 49 years old with stage I lung adenocarcinoma. Sample: peripheral blood, taken before any cancer treatment. In DNA, the CDR3 is TGTGCCAGCAGTGAATCGGGGTCAGATACGCAGTATTTT. This gives the protein CASSESGSDTQYF.